This T cell receptor (beta chain) was recovered during a study of blood T cell repertoires in COVID-19. Study in general: In each case, the material was cDNA or gDNA derived from T cells, B-cell-depleted T cells, or PBMCs.

The trim removed 7 bases at V and 0 bases at J, leaving 12 bases unmatched. From germline, CDR1 is SQVTM and CDR2 ANQGSEA. The CDR3 is 16 residues long. In the study's own analysis: Nucleated cell number was recorded as an estimate derived from reference gene primer amplification. Clones were sequenced by immunoSEQ multiplex PCR, and TCRdb holds only the in-frame ones, with some missing. Clonal size and the V and J genes are those of that table, whereas D and trimming came from the DNA. Found here are fewer than 85,000 clones, 85% to 90% of them singletons; the top ten hold approximately 4.2%. The sequencing input was peripheral blood. This TCR derives from a man over 45 with active COVID-19. The chain combines TRBV29-1 with TRBJ2-1; 7 positions agree with TRBD1. This chain's CDR3 is CSEELNRDSSYNEQFF. The DNA of the CDR3 is TGCAGCGAGGAACTGAACCGGGACAGCTCCTACAATGAGCAGTTCTTC.